These T cell receptor beta chains were read from a single sample in a study of somatic mutations in cytotoxic T cells in rheumatoid arthritis. Generated by immunoSEQ multiplex PCR, the TCRdb table keeps only in-frame clones and is missing some. The sample carries approximately 15,000 clones, 78% recorded once. The source material was CD8+ T cells sorted from blood. The receptors were sampled from an adult with rheumatoid arthritis. The CDR3 runs from the conserved cysteine through the conserved F or W. Each record gives: clone size, D gene, V gene, J gene, CDR3 protein, CDR3 DNA. D genes are given only for firm matches. Only some rows state a clone size, as once, few, many or a class for expanded clones.

clone_size: NA
d_call: TRBD2
v_call: TRBV12-5
j_call: TRBJ2-7
cdr3_aa: CASGLGTSGYEQYF
cdr3_nt: TGTGCTAGTGGTTTAGGGACTAGCGGTTACGAGCAGTACTTC

clone_size: NA
d_call: TRBD2
v_call: TRBV18
j_call: TRBJ2-2
cdr3_aa: CASSPGSLAENTGELFF
cdr3_nt: TGTGCCAGCTCACCAGGAAGTCTAGCGGAGAACACCGGGGAGCTGTTTTTT

clone_size: NA
d_call: TRBD2
v_call: TRBV6-5
j_call: TRBJ2-7
cdr3_aa: CASSYSSGSSYEQYF
cdr3_nt: TGTGCCAGCAGTTACTCTAGCGGGAGCTCCTACGAGCAGTACTTC

clone_size: few
d_call: NA
v_call: TRBV5-4
j_call: TRBJ2-7
cdr3_aa: CASSPKQGGPYEQYF
cdr3_nt: TGTGCCAGCAGCCCAAAACAGGGAGGGCCCTACGAGCAGTACTTC

clone_size: NA
d_call: NA
v_call: TRBV6-5
j_call: TRBJ2-7
cdr3_aa: CASSPGLYEQYF
cdr3_nt: TGTGCCAGCAGTCCCGGCCTTTACGAGCAGTACTTC

clone_size: NA
d_call: NA
v_call: TRBV9
j_call: TRBJ1-1
cdr3_aa: CASSGVTNTEAFF
cdr3_nt: TGTGCCAGCTCAGGGGTGACGAACACTGAAGCTTTCTTT

clone_size: NA
d_call: TRBD1
v_call: TRBV6-4
j_call: TRBJ2-1
cdr3_aa: CASSDFPGQGLDEQFF
cdr3_nt: TGTGCCAGCAGTGACTTTCCGGGACAGGGGCTTGATGAGCAGTTCTTC

clone_size: NA
d_call: TRBD2
v_call: TRBV2
j_call: TRBJ2-2
cdr3_aa: CASSETRERNTGELFF
cdr3_nt: TGTGCCAGCAGTGAAACGCGGGAGCGGAACACCGGGGAGCTGTTTTTT

clone_size: NA
d_call: NA
v_call: TRBV27
j_call: TRBJ2-1
cdr3_aa: CASSLEVTGTNEQFF
cdr3_nt: TGTGCCAGCAGTTTAGAGGTGACTGGGACCAATGAGCAGTTCTTC

clone_size: NA
d_call: TRBD2
v_call: TRBV6-4
j_call: TRBJ2-3
cdr3_aa: CASSVSAGSTDTQYF
cdr3_nt: TGTGCCAGCAGTGTCTCAGCGGGAAGCACAGATACGCAGTATTTT

clone_size: NA
d_call: NA
v_call: TRBV7-9
j_call: TRBJ2-7
cdr3_aa: CASSASYEQYF
cdr3_nt: TGTGCCAGCAGTGCCTCCTACGAGCAGTACTTC

clone_size: few
d_call: NA
v_call: TRBV28
j_call: TRBJ1-1
cdr3_aa: CASRRLNTEAFF
cdr3_nt: TGTGCCAGCAGAAGACTGAACACTGAAGCTTTCTTT

clone_size: NA
d_call: TRBD2
v_call: TRBV7-9
j_call: TRBJ2-5
cdr3_aa: CASSLGREGWQETQYF
cdr3_nt: TGTGCCAGCAGCTTAGGGCGGGAGGGCTGGCAAGAGACCCAGTACTTC

clone_size: few
d_call: NA
v_call: TRBV15
j_call: TRBJ1-1
cdr3_aa: CATSASDNMNTEAFF
cdr3_nt: TGTGCCACCAGTGCGTCAGACAACATGAACACTGAAGCTTTCTTT

clone_size: NA
d_call: TRBD2
v_call: TRBV6-6
j_call: TRBJ2-1
cdr3_aa: CASSLTSGRYNEQFF
cdr3_nt: TGTGCCAGCAGTCTAACTAGCGGGCGCTACAATGAGCAGTTCTTC